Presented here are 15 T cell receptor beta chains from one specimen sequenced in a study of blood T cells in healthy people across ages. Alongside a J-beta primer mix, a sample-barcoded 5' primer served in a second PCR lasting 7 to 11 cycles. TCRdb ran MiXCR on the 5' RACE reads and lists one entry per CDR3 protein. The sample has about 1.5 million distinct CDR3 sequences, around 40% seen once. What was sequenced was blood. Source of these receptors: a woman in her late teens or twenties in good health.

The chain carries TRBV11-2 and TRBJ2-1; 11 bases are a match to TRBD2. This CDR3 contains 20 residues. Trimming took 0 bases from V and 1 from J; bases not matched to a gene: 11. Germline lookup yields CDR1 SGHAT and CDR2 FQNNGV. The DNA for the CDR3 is TGTGCCAGCAGCTTAGAAAGTAGCGGGGGGGCCGTTGGTTCCTACAATGAGCAGTTCTTC. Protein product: CASSLESSGGAVGSYNEQFF.

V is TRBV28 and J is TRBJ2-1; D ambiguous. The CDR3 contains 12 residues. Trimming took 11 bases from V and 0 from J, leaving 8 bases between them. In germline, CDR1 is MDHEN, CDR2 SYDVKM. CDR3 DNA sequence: TGTGCCCTAGGTGGCTCCTACAATGAGCAGTTCTTC. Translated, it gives CALGGSYNEQFF.

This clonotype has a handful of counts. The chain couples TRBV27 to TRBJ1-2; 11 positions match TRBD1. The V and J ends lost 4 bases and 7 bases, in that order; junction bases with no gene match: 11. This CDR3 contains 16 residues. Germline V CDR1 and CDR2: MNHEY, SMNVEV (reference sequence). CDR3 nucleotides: TGTGCCAGCAGTTCGAGGACAGGGGGCCAGGTTGCTGGCTACACCTTC. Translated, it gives CASSSRTGGQVAGYTF.

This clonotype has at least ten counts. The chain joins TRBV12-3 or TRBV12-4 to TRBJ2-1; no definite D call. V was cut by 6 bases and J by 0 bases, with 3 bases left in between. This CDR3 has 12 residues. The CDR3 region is CASSFSYNEQFF. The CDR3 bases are TGTGCCAGCAGCTTCTCCTACAATGAGCAGTTCTTC.

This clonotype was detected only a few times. This chain's CDR3 is CASSQGASGIDEQFF. The CDR3 bases are TGTGCCAGCAGCCAGGGAGCTAGCGGGATCGATGAGCAGTTCTTC. This chain links TRBV7-3 with TRBJ2-1; the match to TRBD2 covers 9 bases. The J segment lost 8 bases and the V segment lost 5 bases, leaving 10 bases of the junction unmatched. Looked up from germline, CDR1 is SGHTA and CDR2 is FQGTGA. The CDR3 covers 15 residues.

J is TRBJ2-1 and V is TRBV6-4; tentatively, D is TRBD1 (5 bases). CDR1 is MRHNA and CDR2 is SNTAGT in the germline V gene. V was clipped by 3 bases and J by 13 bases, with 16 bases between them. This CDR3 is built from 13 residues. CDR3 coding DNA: TGTGCCAGCAGTGAGGGGCCTCCTACCGTTCAGTTCTTC. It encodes CASSEGPPTVQFF.

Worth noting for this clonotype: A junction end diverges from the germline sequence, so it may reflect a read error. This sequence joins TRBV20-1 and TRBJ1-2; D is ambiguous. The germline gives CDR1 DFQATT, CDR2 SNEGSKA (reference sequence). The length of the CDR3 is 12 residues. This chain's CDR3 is CRARDRDNGYTF. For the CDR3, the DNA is TGCAGGGCTAGAGATCGCGACAATGGCTACACCTTC.

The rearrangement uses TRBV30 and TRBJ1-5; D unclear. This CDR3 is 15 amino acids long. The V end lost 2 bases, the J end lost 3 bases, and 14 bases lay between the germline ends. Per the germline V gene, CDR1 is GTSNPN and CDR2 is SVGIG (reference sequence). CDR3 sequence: CAWSLPIGSNQPQHF. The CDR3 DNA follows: TGTGCCTGGAGTTTGCCCATAGGGTCCAATCAGCCCCAGCATTTT.

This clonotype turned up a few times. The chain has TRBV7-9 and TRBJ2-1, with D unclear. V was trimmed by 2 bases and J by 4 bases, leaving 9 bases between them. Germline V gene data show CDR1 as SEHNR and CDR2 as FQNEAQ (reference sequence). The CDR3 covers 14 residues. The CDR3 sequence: CASSLQDAYNEQFF. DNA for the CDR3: TGTGCCAGCAGCTTACAGGACGCGTACAATGAGCAGTTCTTC.

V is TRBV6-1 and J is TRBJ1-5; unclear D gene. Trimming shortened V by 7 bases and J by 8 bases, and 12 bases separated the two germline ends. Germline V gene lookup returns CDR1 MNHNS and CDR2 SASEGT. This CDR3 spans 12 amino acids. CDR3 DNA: TGTGCCAGCACCGCCCCTCCGGAGCCCCAGCATTTT. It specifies CASTAPPEPQHF.

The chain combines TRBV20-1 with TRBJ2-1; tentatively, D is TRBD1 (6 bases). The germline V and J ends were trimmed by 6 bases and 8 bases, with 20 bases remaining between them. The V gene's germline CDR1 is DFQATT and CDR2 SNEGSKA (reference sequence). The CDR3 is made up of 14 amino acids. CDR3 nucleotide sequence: TGCAGTGCCACATATTCGACAGGAGTCTATGAGCAGTTCTTC. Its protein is CSATYSTGVYEQFF.

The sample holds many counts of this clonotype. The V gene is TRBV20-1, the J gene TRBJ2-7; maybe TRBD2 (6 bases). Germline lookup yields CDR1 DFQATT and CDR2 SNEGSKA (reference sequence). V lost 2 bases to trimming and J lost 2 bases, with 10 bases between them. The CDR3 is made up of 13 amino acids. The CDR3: CSARTGEPYEQYF. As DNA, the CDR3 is TGCAGTGCTAGAACGGGAGAACCCTACGAGCAGTACTTC.

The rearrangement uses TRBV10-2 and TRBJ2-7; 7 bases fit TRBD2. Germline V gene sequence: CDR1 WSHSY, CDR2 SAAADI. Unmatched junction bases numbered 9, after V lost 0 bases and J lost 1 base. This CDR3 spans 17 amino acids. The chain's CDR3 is CASSESTLADLSYEQYF. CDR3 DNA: TGCGCCAGCAGTGAGTCGACCCTAGCGGATCTATCCTACGAGCAGTACTTC.

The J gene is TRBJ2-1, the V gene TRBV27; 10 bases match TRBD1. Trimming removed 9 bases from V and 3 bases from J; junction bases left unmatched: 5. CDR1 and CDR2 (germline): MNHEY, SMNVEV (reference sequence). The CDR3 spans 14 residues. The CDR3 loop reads CASHRDRGYNEQFF. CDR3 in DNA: TGTGCCAGTCACCGGGACAGGGGCTACAATGAGCAGTTCTTC.

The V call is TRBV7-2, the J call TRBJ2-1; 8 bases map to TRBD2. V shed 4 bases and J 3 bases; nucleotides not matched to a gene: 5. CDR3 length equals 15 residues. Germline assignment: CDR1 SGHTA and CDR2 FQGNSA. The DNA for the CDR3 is TGTGCCAGCAGCTGGGCTAGCGGGCTCTACAATGAGCAGTTCTTC. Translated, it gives CASSWASGLYNEQFF.